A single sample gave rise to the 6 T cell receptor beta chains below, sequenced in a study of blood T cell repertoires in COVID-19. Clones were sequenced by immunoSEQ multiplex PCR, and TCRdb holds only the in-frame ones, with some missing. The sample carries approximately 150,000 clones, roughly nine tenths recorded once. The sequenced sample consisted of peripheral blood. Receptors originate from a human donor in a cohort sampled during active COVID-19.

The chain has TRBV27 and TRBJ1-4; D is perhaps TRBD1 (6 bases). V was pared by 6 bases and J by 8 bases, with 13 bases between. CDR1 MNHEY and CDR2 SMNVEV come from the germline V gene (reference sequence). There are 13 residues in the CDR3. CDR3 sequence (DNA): TGTGCCAGCAGCCAGGAGACAGGCGAAAAACTGTTTTTT. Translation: CASSQETGEKLFF.

In nucleotides, the CDR3 is TGTGCCAGCAGCTTTGGGGACAGGGGGACCTACGAGCAGTACTTC. Protein product: CASSFGDRGTYEQYF. The chain uses TRBV7-6 and TRBJ2-7; TRBD1 matches at 11 bases. The CDR3 has 15 residues. V shed 3 bases, J shed 2 bases, and the junction held 3 bases outside the gene matches. CDR1 is SGHVS, CDR2 FNYEAQ, per germline.

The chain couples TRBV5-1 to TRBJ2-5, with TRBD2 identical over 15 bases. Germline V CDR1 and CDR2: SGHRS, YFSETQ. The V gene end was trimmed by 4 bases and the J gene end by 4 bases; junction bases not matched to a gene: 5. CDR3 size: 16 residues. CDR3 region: CASSPRTSGGAETQYF. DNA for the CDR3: TGCGCCAGCAGCCCGAGGACTAGCGGGGGGGCAGAGACCCAGTACTTC.

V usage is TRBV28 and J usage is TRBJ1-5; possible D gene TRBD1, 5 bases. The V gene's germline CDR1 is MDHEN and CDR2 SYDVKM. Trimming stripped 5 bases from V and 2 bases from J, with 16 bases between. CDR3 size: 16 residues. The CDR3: CASSPPGGNGNQPQHF. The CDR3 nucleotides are TGTGCCAGCAGTCCTCCTGGGGGGAACGGCAATCAGCCCCAGCATTTT.

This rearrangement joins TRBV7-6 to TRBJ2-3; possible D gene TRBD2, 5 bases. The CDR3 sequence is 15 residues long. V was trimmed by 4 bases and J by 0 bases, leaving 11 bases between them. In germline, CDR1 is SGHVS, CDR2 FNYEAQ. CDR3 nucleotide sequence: TGTGCCAGCAGCTCACAAGCGGCCAGCACAGATACGCAGTATTTT. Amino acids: CASSSQAASTDTQYF.

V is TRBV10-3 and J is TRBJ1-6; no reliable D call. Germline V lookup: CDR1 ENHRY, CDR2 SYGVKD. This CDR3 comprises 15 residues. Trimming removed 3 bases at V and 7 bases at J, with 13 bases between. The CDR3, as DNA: TGTGCCATCAGTGAAGGGTCCACGGGGAATTCACCCCTCCACTTT. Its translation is CAISEGSTGNSPLHF.